The clone carrying this T cell receptor (beta chain) was observed at least ten times. Its matching antigen is unknown. Losses at the gene ends were 3 bases for V and 4 bases for J; bases not matched to a gene: 4. The germline CDR1 and CDR2 sequences are SGHTA and FQGNSA. The CDR3 contains 14 residues. The sample originates from a study of beta chain features in type 1 diabetes. Turning to the study itself: The study found patients and healthy donors alike in age, gender and cell yields. Examination of sorted cells across all samples involved 98,000,000 or so cells. Overall study findings and caveats: Moderate yet significant TCRB CDR3 shortening was seen in Type 1 diabetes patients in all four CD4+ subsets. The similarity of naive, central memory and Treg TCRB repertoires appeared greater among patients than among healthy donors.

Expressed TCRB transcripts were sequenced after all isolated RNA was converted to cDNA. Assay used: immunoSEQ multiplex PCR; TCRdb lists only in-frame clones, some missing. The top ten hold around 0.031% of the sample, which has roughly 230,000 clones, over 9.5% seen once. The TCR originated in a woman aged 18-29 years in good health. V gene TRBV7-2 combines with J gene TRBJ1-1; 8 bases are a match to TRBD1. The sequenced sample was naive CD4+ T cells from blood. The CDR3 protein is CASSFGQGGTEAFF. In nucleotides, the CDR3 is TGTGCCAGCAGCTTCGGACAGGGAGGCACTGAAGCTTTCTTT.